This TCR beta chain is drawn from a study of response to subunit inactivated influenza vaccine. In TCRdb, the RT-PCR reads were re-called with MiXCR into one record per CDR3 protein. The table has approximately 290,000 distinct CDR3 sequences, over 20% seen once; the top ten hold about a tenth. V was cut by 2 bases and J by 2 bases, with 9 bases left in between. This CDR3 is 14 amino acids long. Germline V gives CDR1 LGHNA, CDR2 YSLEER. The sequence derives from a man between 50 and 69 years old who received an inactivated influenza vaccine. V gene TRBV4-3 combines with J gene TRBJ1-2, with unresolved D. Sequenced here: PBMCs from blood, sampled roughly 20 months after vaccination. Here the CDR3 DNA reads TGCGCCAGCAGCCAAACAGAGAACAACTATGGCTACACCTTC. Its protein is CASSQTENNYGYTF.